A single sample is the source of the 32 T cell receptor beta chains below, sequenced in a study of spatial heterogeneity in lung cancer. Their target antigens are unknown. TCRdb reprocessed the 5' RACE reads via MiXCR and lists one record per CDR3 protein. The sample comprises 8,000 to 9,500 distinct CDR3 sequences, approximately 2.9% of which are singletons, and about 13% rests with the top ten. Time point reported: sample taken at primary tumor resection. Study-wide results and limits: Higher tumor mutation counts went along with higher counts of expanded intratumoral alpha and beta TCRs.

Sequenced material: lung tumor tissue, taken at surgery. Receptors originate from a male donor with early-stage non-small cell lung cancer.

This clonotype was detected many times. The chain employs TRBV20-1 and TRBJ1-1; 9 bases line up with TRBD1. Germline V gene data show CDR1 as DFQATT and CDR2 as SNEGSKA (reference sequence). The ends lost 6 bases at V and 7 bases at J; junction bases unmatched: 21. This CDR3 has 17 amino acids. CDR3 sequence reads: CSAYGPGGTGRLGEAFF. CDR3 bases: TGCAGTGCCTACGGGCCCGGTGGGACAGGGCGCCTTGGTGAAGCTTTCTTT.

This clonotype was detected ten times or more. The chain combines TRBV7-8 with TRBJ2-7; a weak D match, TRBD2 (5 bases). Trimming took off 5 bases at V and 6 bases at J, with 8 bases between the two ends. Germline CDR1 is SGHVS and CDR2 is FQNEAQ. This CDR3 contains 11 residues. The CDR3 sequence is CASSRGGEQYF. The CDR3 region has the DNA TGTGCCAGCAGCCGTGGAGGCGAGCAGTACTTC.

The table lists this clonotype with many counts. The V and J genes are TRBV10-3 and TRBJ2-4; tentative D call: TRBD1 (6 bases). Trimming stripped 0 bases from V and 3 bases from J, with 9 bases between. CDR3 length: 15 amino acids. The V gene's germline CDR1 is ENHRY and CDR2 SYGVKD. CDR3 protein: CAISESGGGKNIQYF. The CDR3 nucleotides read TGTGCCATCAGTGAGTCAGGGGGTGGCAAAAACATTCAGTACTTC.

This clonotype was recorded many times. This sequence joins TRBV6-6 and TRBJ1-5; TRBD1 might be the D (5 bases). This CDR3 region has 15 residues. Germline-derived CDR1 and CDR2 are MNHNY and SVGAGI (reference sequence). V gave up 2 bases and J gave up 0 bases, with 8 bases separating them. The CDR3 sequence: CASSYEGYSNQPQHF. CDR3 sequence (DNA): TGTGCCAGCAGTTACGAGGGGTATAGCAATCAGCCCCAGCATTTT.

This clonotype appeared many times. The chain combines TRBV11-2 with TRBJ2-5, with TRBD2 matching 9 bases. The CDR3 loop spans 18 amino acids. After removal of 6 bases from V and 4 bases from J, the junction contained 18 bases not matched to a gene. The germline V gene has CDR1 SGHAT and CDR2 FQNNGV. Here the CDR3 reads CASSSSPDLERGAETQYF. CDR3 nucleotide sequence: TGTGCCAGCAGTTCCTCTCCGGACCTAGAGCGGGGGGCAGAGACCCAGTACTTC.

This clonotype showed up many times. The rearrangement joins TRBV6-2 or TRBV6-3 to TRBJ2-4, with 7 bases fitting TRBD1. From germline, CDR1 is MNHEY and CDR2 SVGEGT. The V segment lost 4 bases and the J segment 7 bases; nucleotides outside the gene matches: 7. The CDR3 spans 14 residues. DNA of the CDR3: TGTGCCAGCAGTTCTCGACAGGGTTGGAACATTCAGTACTTC. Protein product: CASSSRQGWNIQYF.

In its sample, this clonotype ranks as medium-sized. The CDR3 DNA reads as TGTGCCAGCAGTTGGCGGGGTAGGCGGGAAAAACTGTTTTTT. Its translation is CASSWRGRREKLFF. The chain is built from TRBV27 and TRBJ1-4, with D unclear. The germline gives CDR1 MNHEY, CDR2 SMNVEV (reference sequence). Trimming took off 4 bases at V and 8 bases at J, with 14 bases between the two ends. CDR3 length: 14 residues.

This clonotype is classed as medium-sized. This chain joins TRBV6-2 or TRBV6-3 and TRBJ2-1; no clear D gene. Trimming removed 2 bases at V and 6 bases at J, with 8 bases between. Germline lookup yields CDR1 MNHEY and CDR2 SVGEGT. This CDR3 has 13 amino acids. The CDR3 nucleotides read TGTGCCAGCAGTTACACCACAGCCAATGAGCAGTTCTTC. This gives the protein CASSYTTANEQFF.

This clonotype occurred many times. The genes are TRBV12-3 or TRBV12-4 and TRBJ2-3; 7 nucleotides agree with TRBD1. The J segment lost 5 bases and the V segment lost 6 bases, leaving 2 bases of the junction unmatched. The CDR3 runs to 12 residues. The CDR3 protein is CASRAGGDTQYF. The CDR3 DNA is TGTGCCAGCAGGGCAGGGGGAGATACGCAGTATTTT.

CDR3 amino acids: CASSIPDRDNEQFF. The CDR3 DNA reads as TGTGCCAGCAGCATACCGGACAGGGACAATGAGCAGTTCTTC. The chain recombines TRBV7-9 with TRBJ2-1, with 8 bases identical to TRBD1. Looked up from germline, CDR1 is SEHNR and CDR2 is FQNEAQ (reference sequence). This CDR3 is built from 14 residues. Losses at the gene ends were 5 bases for V and 5 bases for J; bases not matched to a gene: 5.

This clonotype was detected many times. The CDR3 sequence: CASSLSRDTEAFF. The CDR3 DNA reads TGTGCCAGCAGCTTAAGCAGGGACACTGAAGCTTTCTTT. V is TRBV7-8 and J is TRBJ1-1; D may be TRBD1 (5 bases). CDR1 SGHVS and CDR2 FQNEAQ come from the germline V gene. The V and J ends lost 2 bases and 3 bases respectively, with 7 bases between them. CDR3 length: 13 amino acids.

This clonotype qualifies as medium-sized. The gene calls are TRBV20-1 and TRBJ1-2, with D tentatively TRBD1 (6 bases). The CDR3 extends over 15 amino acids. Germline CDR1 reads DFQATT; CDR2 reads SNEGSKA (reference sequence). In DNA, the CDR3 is TGCAACACCCCAACCCATTCCGGGACACCCTATGGCTACACCTTC. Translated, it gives CNTPTHSGTPYGYTF.

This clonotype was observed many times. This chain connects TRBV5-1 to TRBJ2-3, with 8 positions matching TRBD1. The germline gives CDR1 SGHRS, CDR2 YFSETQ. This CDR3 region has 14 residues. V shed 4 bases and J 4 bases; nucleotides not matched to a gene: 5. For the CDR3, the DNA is TGCGCCAGCAGCCGCGGACAGGGCGCAGATACGCAGTATTTT. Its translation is CASSRGQGADTQYF.

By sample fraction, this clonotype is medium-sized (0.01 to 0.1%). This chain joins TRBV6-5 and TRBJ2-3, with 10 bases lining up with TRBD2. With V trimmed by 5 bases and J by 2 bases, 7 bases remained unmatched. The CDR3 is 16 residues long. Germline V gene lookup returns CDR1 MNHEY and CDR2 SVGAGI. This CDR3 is CASSPSGGASTDTQYF. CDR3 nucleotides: TGTGCCAGCAGTCCGAGCGGGGGGGCCTCCACAGATACGCAGTATTTT.

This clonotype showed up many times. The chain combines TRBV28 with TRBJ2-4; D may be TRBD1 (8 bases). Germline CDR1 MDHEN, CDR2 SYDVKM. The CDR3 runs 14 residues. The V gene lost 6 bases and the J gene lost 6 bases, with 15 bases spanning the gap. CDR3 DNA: TGTGCCAGCAGAAAACAGGGGGGGGGAAACATTCAGTACTTC. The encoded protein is CASRKQGGGNIQYF.

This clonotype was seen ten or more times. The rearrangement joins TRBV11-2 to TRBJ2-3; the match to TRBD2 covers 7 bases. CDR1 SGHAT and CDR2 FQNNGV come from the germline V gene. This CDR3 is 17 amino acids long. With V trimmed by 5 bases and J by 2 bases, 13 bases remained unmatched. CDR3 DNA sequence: TGTGCCAGCAGCCGTGCCTTGGCGCGGGGGAACACAGATACGCAGTATTTT. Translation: CASSRALARGNTDTQYF. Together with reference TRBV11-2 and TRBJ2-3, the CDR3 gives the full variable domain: EAGVAQSPRYKIIEKRQSVAFWCNPISGHATLYWYQQILGQGPKLLIQFQNNGVVDDSQLPKDRFSAERLKGVDSTLKIQPAKLEDSAVYLCASSRALARGNTDTQYFGPGTRLTVL.

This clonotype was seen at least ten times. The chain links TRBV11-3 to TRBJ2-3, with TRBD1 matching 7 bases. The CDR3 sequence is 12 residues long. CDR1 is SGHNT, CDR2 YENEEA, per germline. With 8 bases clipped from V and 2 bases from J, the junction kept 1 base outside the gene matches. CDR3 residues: CASGTATDTQYF. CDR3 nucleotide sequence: TGTGCCAGCGGGACAGCCACAGATACGCAGTATTTT.

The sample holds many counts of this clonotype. The CDR3 reads CASRSRDRGDYGYTF. The CDR3 region has the DNA TGTGCCAGCAGATCCCGGGACAGGGGGGACTATGGCTACACCTTC. The gene calls are TRBV6-5 and TRBJ1-2; 11 bases are a match to TRBD1. The junction had 6 bases not matched to a gene; V was cut back by 6 bases and J by 3 bases. CDR1 MNHEY and CDR2 SVGAGI come from the germline V gene. The CDR3 is 15 amino acids.

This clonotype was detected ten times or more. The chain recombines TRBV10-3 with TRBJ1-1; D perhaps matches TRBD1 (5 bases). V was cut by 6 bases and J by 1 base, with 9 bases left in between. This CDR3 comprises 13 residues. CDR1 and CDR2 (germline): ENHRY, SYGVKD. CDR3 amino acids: CAIREQENTEAFF. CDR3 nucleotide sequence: TGTGCCATCAGAGAACAGGAGAACACTGAAGCTTTCTTT.

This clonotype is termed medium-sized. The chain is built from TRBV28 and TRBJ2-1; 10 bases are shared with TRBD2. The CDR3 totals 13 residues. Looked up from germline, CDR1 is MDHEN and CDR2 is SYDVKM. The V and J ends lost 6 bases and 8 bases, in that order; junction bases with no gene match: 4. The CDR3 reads CASSPSGGYEQFF. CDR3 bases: TGTGCCAGCAGCCCTAGCGGGGGTTATGAGCAGTTCTTC. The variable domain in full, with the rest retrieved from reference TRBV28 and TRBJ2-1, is DVKVTQSSRYLVKRTGEKVFLECVQDMDHENMFWYRQDPGLGLRLIYFSYDVKMKEKGDIPEGYSVSREKKERFSLILESASTNQTSMYLCASSPSGGYEQFFGPGTRLTVL.

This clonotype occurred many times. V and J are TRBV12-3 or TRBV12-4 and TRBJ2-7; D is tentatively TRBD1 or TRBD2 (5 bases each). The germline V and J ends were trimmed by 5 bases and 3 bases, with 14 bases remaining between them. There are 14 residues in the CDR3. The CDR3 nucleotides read TGTGCCAGCAGTGGACCCGGGACCCGCTACGAGCAGTACTTC. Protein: CASSGPGTRYEQYF.

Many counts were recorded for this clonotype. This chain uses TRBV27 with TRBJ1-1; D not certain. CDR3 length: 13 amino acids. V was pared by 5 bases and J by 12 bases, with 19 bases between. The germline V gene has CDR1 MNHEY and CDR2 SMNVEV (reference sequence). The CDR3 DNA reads TGTGCCAGCAGTCACCAGATCGGCGCGATAACTTTCTTT. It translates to CASSHQIGAITFF.

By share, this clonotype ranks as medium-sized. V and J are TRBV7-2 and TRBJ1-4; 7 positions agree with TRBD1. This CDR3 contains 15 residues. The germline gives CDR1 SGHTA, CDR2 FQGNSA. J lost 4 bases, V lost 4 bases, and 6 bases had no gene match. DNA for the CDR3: TGTGCCAGCAGCTCGCAGGGACAGAGTAATGAAAAACTGTTTTTT. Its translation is CASSSQGQSNEKLFF.

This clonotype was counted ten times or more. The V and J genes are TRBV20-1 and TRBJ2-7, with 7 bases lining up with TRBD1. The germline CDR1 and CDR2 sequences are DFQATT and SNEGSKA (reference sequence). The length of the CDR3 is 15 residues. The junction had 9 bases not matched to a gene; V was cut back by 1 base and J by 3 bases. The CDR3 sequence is CSARAQGLRSYEQYF. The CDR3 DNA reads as TGCAGTGCTAGAGCACAGGGGTTAAGAAGCTACGAGCAGTACTTC.

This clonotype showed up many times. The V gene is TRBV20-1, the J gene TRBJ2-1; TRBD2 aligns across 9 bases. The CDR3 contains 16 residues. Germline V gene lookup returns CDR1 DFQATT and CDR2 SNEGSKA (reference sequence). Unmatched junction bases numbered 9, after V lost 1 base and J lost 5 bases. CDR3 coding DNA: TGCAGTGCTAGAGTCATGCGGGGGGGCATCGACAATGAGCAGTTCTTC. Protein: CSARVMRGGIDNEQFF.

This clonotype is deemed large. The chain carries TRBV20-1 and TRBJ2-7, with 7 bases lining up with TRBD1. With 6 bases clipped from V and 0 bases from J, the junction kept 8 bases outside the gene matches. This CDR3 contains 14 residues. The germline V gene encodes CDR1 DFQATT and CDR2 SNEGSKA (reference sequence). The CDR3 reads CSATGTDSSYEQYF. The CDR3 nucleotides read TGCAGTGCAACCGGGACAGACAGCTCCTACGAGCAGTACTTC.

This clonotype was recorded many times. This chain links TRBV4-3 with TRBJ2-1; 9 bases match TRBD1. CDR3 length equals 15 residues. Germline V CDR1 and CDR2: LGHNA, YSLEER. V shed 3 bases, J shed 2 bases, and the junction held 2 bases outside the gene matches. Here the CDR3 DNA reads TGCGCCAGCAGCCAGGGGACAGGGACCTACAATGAGCAGTTCTTC. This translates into CASSQGTGTYNEQFF.

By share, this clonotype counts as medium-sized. The CDR3 DNA reads as TGCAGCGCCCAATCGGGGACTTCTCCGAACACCGGGGAGCTGTTTTTT. Translated: CSAQSGTSPNTGELFF. J is TRBJ2-2 and V is TRBV29-1; a weak D match, TRBD2 (6 bases). Germline loops: CDR1 SQVTM, CDR2 ANQGSEA. This CDR3 has 16 residues. Trimming took 7 bases from V and 0 from J, leaving 18 bases between them.

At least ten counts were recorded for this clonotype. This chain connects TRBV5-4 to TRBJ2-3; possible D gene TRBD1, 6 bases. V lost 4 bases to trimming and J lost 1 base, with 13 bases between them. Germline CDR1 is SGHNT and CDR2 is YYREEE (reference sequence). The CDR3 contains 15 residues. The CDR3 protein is CASSQNRDRTDTQYF. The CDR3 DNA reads TGTGCCAGCAGCCAGAACAGGGATCGCACAGATACGCAGTATTTT. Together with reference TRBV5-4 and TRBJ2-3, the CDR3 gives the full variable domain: ETGVTQSPTHLIKTRGQQVTLRCSSQSGHNTVSWYQQALGQGPQFIFQYYREEENGRGNFPPRFSGLQFPNYSSELNVNALELDDSALYLCASSQNRDRTDTQYFGPGTRLTVL.

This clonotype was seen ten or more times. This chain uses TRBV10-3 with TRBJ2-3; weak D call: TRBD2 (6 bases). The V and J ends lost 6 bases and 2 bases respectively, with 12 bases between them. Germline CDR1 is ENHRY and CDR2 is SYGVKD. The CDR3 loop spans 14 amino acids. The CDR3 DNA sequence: TGTGCCATCAGCCCGGGACTTGCCACAGATACGCAGTATTTT. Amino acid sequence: CAISPGLATDTQYF.

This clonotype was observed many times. The CDR3: CASSLLGYGDSPLHF. Here the CDR3 DNA reads TGTGCCAGCAGCCTGCTAGGTTATGGGGATTCACCCCTCCACTTT. This sequence joins TRBV7-3 and TRBJ1-6, with D unresolved. The germline CDR1 and CDR2 sequences are SGHTA and FQGTGA. The germline V and J ends were trimmed by 5 bases and 8 bases, with 16 bases remaining between them. The CDR3 consists of 15 residues.

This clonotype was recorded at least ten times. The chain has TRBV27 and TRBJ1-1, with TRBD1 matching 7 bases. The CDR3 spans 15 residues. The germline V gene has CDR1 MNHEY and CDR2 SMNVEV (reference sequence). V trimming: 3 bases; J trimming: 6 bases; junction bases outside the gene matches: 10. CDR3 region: CASSFNDRASAEAFF. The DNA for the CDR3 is TGTGCCAGCAGTTTCAATGACAGGGCATCCGCTGAAGCTTTCTTT.